This T cell receptor beta chain was sequenced for a study of monozygotic twins with inflammatory bowel disease. Study conclusions and caveats: Diversity of TCRbeta measured by inverse Simpson was lower in IBD patients than in healthy co-twins.

Points on this clonotype: Antigen: not known.

TCRdb reprocessed the 5' RACE reads, with one entry per CDR3 protein and no DNA. This sample contains 160,000 or so distinct CDR3 sequences. This CDR3 has 20 residues. Germline V gives CDR1 SGHAT, CDR2 FQDESV (reference sequence). The material sequenced was blood. The clonotype originates from a human donor with ulcerative colitis or Crohn's disease, or a healthy co-twin of an affected twin (not recorded which). This chain uses TRBV11-1 with TRBJ2-3; TCRdb's D gene call, TRBD2, goes unchecked for lack of DNA. CDR3 sequence reads: CASAEHRGGDLNPSTDTQYF.